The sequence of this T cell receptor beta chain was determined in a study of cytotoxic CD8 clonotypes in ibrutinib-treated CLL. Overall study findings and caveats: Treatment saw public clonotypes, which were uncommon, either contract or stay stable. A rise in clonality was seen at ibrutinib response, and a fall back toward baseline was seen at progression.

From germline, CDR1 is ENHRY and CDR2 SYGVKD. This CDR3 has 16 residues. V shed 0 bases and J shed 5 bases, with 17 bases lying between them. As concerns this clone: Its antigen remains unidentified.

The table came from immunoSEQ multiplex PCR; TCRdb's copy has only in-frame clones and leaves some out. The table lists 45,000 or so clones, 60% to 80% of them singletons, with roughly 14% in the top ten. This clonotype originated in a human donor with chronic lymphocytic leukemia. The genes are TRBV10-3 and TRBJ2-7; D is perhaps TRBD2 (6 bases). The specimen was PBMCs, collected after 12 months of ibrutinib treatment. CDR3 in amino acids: CAISESWGEYLDEQYF. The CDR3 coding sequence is TGTGCCATCAGTGAGTCGTGGGGGGAGTACCTGGACGAGCAGTACTTC.